Below are 8 T cell receptor beta chains sequenced from a single sample in a study of spatial heterogeneity in lung cancer. Study-level points and caveats: Tumor mutation count correlated with how many alpha and beta TCRs expanded intratumorally.

Their recognized antigens are unknown. TCRdb re-called the 5' RACE reads with MiXCR, one entry per CDR3 protein. Seen here are over 10,000 distinct CDR3 sequences, around 5% observed once, and the top ten hold 35% to 40%. Stated time point: sample taken at primary tumor resection. The sequencing used lung tumor tissue, collected at surgery. The receptors stem from a male donor with early-stage non-small cell lung cancer.

In its sample, this clonotype was seen many times. V gene TRBV12-3 or TRBV12-4 combines with J gene TRBJ2-7, with a tentative D call TRBD2 (5 bases). Trimming took off 1 base at V and 4 bases at J, with 11 bases between the two ends. The CDR3 contains 14 residues. As DNA, the CDR3 is TGTGCCAGCAGTTTAGGCGGAGGTGGGTACGAGCAGTACTTC. The encoded protein is CASSLGGGGYEQYF.

This clonotype has a count of ten or more. The CDR3 DNA reads TGTGCCAGCAGTGGGACCGGGACTAGGTACGATGAGCAGTTCTTC. It codes for CASSGTGTRYDEQFF. The gene calls are TRBV2 and TRBJ2-1; TRBD2 matches at 8 bases. V lost 4 bases to trimming and J lost 8 bases; unmatched junction nucleotides: 10. Germline-derived CDR1 and CDR2 are SNHLY and FYNNEI. The length of the CDR3 is 15 residues.

The chain joins TRBV5-4 to TRBJ2-7; D gene unclear. Trimming shortened V by 1 base and J by 2 bases, and 7 bases separated the two germline ends. The CDR3 is 13 residues long. Germline CDR1 SGHNT, CDR2 YYREEE (reference sequence). CDR3 sequence: CASSLSSPYEQYF. The CDR3 nucleotides read TGTGCCAGCAGCTTGTCCAGTCCCTACGAGCAGTACTTC.

In this sample, this clonotype turned up many times. The junction shows a germline mismatch at one end, possibly a read error. The chain joins TRBV7-7 to TRBJ2-7, with a weak D call TRBD2 (6 bases). This CDR3 contains 13 residues. Per the germline V gene, CDR1 is SSHAT and CDR2 is FNYEAQ (reference sequence). The CDR3 nucleotides read TGTGCTAGCAGCGCCTTTAGCGGTTACGAGCAGTACTTC. It specifies CASSAFSGYEQYF. The full variable domain, rest sourced from reference TRBV7-7 and TRBJ2-7, is GAGVSQSPRYKVTKRGQDVTLRCDPISSHATLYWYQQALGQGPEFLTYFNYEAQPDKSGLPSDRFSAERPEGSISTLTIQRTEQRDSAMYRCASSAFSGYEQYFGPGTRLTVT.

The sample holds many counts of this clonotype. The chain couples TRBV29-1 to TRBJ2-1, with 7 bases matching TRBD2. V was clipped by 8 bases and J by 7 bases; unmatched bases: 11. The CDR3 consists of 13 residues. Germline CDR1 reads SQVTM; CDR2 reads ANQGSEA. This chain's CDR3 is CSRRIAGVNEQFF. The DNA for the CDR3 is TGCAGCCGCCGAATTGCGGGAGTTAATGAGCAGTTCTTC.

This clonotype was recorded at least ten times. The chain recombines TRBV5-6 with TRBJ1-1; D is undetermined. The germline V gene has CDR1 SGHDT and CDR2 YYEEEE. Trimming left V 2 bases short and J 5 bases short, with 13 bases between. CDR3 length equals 14 residues. CDR3 DNA sequence: TGTGCCAGCAGCTTTAACGGTCCGGGTACTGAAGCTTTCTTT. This sequence encodes CASSFNGPGTEAFF.

This clonotype has at least ten counts. The chain joins TRBV6-5 to TRBJ2-3; D is perhaps TRBD1 (6 bases). Looked up from germline, CDR1 is MNHEY and CDR2 is SVGAGI. This CDR3 region has 14 residues. V lost 2 bases and J lost 1, with 7 bases in between. The CDR3 region is CASSYRTGTDTQYF. The CDR3 nucleotides read TGTGCCAGCAGTTACCGGACAGGCACAGATACGCAGTATTTT.

The table lists this clonotype with many counts. The genes are TRBV4-1 and TRBJ1-2; D gene uncertain. The CDR3 length is 15 residues. Germline values: CDR1 MGHRA, CDR2 YSYEKL. Deletions cut 1 base from V and 6 bases from J, with 15 bases between. CDR3 in amino acids: CASSQVSSLGDGYTF. CDR3 in DNA: TGCGCCAGCAGCCAAGTTTCCAGCCTTGGGGATGGCTACACCTTC.